This TCR beta chain comes out of a study of read filtering for tumor transcriptome and immune sequencing. Study at large: Patients were approximately 18 male and around 15 female, mean age 65.9 years, range about 45 to 85. Transcriptome libraries were built from DNase-treated RNA. RNA-seq yielded only about 75 to 1,400 TCR reads, IR-seq about 4.05 to 11 million. Study outcomes and limitations: RNA-seq captured clonotypes less deeply and reliably than IR-seq.

Notes on this clonotype: Its antigen is still unknown. At one end the junction does not follow the germline gene, possibly because of a read error.

This library used approximately 370 ng RNA and molecular barcoded adaptors spanning alpha/delta and beta/gamma chains. One entry per CDR3 protein results from TCRdb running MiXCR on the reads. This sample has 100,000 to 150,000 distinct CDR3 sequences; over 10% occur once, and the top ten carry about 7.7%. This receptor was taken from a donor aged 40 or over with multiple myeloma. The specimen was a population of CD138-negative cells sorted from bone marrow.

The CDR3: CANSPGQDDEQFF. The CDR3 nucleotides are TGTGCCAACTCACCGGGACAAGACGATGAGCAGTTCTTC. The rearrangement links TRBV18 to TRBJ2-1, with a weak D call TRBD1 (6 bases). The CDR3 spans 13 residues. The germline CDR1 and CDR2 sequences are KGHSH and LQKENI. Together with reference TRBV18 and TRBJ2-1, the CDR3 gives the full variable domain: NAGVMQNPRHLVRRRGQEARLRCSPMKGHSHVYWYRQLPEEGLKFMVYLQKENIIDESGMPKERFSAEFPKEGPSILRIQQVVRGDSAAYFCANSPGQDDEQFFGPGTRLTVL.